Below, one T cell receptor beta chain is given with its context. No antigen is known for it. The germline V gene encodes CDR1 SGHRS and CDR2 YFSETQ. This CDR3 comprises 14 residues. The ends were cut back, 4 bases at V and 4 bases at J, with 15 bases in the middle. This specimen belongs to a study of PD-1 blockade in mismatch repair-deficient tumors. Study results and limitations: Rapid post-treatment expansion, then contraction, generally preceding radiologic response, marked tumor-resident clones.

PCR or immunohistochemistry showed mismatch repair deficiency in every enrolled patient. The TCR-sequenced patients were three responders to pembrolizumab. Clones were sequenced by immunoSEQ multiplex PCR, and TCRdb holds only the in-frame ones, with some missing. The data contain roughly 120,000 clones, about 88% of them singletons. The chain links TRBV5-1 to TRBJ2-7; D is perhaps TRBD2 (5 bases). The TCR sequence derives from an adult with mismatch repair-deficient cancer. The source was peripheral blood, collected 70 to 73 weeks after starting pembrolizumab. Here the CDR3 reads CASSKDWPSYEQYF. Here the CDR3 DNA reads TGCGCCAGCAGCAAGGACTGGCCAAGTTACGAGCAGTACTTC. The variable domain in full, completed from reference TRBV5-1 and TRBJ2-7, reads KAGVTQTPRYLIKTRGQQVTLSCSPISGHRSVSWYQQTPGQGLQFLFEYFSETQRNKGNFPGRFSGRQFSNSRSEMNVSTLELGDSALYLCASSKDWPSYEQYFGPGTRLTVT.